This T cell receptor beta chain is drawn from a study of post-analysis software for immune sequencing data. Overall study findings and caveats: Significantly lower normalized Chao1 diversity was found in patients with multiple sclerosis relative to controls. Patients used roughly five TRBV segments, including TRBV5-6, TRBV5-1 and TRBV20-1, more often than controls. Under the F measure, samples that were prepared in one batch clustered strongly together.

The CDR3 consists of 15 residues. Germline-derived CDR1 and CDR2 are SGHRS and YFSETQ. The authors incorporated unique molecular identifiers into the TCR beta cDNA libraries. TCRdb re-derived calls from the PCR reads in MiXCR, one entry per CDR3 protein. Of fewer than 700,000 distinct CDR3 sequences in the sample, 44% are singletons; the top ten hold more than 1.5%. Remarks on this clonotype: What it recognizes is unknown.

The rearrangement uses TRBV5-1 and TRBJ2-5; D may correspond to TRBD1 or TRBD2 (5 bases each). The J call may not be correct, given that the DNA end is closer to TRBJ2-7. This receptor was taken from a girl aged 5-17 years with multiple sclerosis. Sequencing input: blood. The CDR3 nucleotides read TGCGCCAGCAGAAACGCTGGGACGGGTCCCTACGAGCAGTACTTC. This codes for CASRNAGTGPYEQYF.